A single sample gave rise to the 29 T cell receptor beta chains below, sequenced in a study of technical replicates of blood from a few donors (TCRdb year 2017). To prepare the library, the immunoSEQ multiplex PCR assay was applied. What TCRdb holds here is the immuneACCESS table cut down to in-frame rearrangements. Part of the clones is not present; checked against another copy, under half of the missing clones reflect an unresolved V gene, and the others are unexplained. The sample records about 81,000 clones, 70% to 90% of which are singletons. The ten largest account for nearly 4% of the sample. The sample consisted of PBMCs. These receptors originate from a human donor in good health. Some clones in this sample may be carry-over from other donors' samples.

The genes are TRBV6-6 and TRBJ2-1, with 7 bases aligning to TRBD2. CDR3 size: 15 residues. With 6 bases clipped from V and 12 bases from J, the junction kept 17 bases outside the gene matches. CDR1 and CDR2 (germline): MNHNY, SVGAGI (reference sequence). Here the CDR3 reads CASSNGRLAAPGQFF. CDR3 nucleotides: TGTGCCAGCAGCAACGGACGCCTAGCGGCACCCGGGCAGTTCTTC.

This sequence joins TRBV19 and TRBJ2-7; tentative D call: TRBD2 (6 bases). Germline loops: CDR1 LNHDA, CDR2 SQIVND (reference sequence). This CDR3 is built from 15 residues. Trimming removed 4 bases at V and 5 bases at J, with 18 bases between. The CDR3 sequence: CASSSPGEVVNEQYF. The CDR3 DNA reads TGTGCCAGTAGTAGCCCCGGGGAGGTCGTGAACGAGCAGTACTTC.

The CDR3 sequence: CASSFAGGGEAFF. CDR3 coding DNA: TGTGCCAGCAGCTTTGCAGGGGGCGGTGAAGCTTTCTTT. This chain joins TRBV5-4 and TRBJ1-1, with 8 bases lining up with TRBD1. This CDR3 is 13 amino acids long. Germline CDR1 reads SGHNT; CDR2 reads YYREEE (reference sequence). V gave up 2 bases and J gave up 7 bases; unmatched junction bases: 4.

The chain joins TRBV30 to TRBJ1-5; 9 nucleotides align to TRBD1. Trimming cost V 5 bases and J 6 bases; bases outside gene matches: 5. The CDR3 is 13 residues long. The germline V gene encodes CDR1 GTSNPN and CDR2 SVGIG (reference sequence). The CDR3 loop reads CAWGTGRGQPQHF. The CDR3 DNA sequence: TGTGCCTGGGGGACAGGGAGAGGTCAGCCCCAGCATTTT.

This clone came up once. The chain combines TRBV5-4 with TRBJ2-7; no reliable D call. The V end lost 0 bases, the J end lost 0 bases, and 7 bases lay between the germline ends. This CDR3 region has 14 residues. Germline CDR1 and CDR2: SGHNT and YYREEE (reference sequence). This chain's CDR3 is CASSLAASSYEQYF. The CDR3 DNA follows: TGTGCCAGCAGCTTGGCGGCTAGCTCCTACGAGCAGTACTTC.

The chain joins TRBV29-1 to TRBJ1-1; unclear D gene. This CDR3 has 12 amino acids. V was shortened by 3 bases and J by 5 bases, with 10 bases between the two germline ends. Per the germline V gene, CDR1 is SQVTM and CDR2 is ANQGSEA. CDR3 protein: CSVDEQLTEAFF. CDR3 bases: TGCAGCGTTGACGAACAGCTTACTGAAGCTTTCTTT.

This clone was detected only once. V gene TRBV14 combines with J gene TRBJ2-5; tentative D call: TRBD2 (5 bases). The CDR3 extends over 16 amino acids. Germline loops: CDR1 SGHDN, CDR2 FVKESK. V was shortened by 0 bases and J by 7 bases, with 18 bases between the two germline ends. CDR3 region: CASSQEWADRGGTQYF. In DNA form, the CDR3 reads TGTGCCAGCAGCCAAGAATGGGCCGACCGGGGTGGGACCCAGTACTTC. Looking up the rest from reference TRBV14 and TRBJ2-5 gives the full variable domain: EAGVTQFPSHSVIEKGQTVTLRCDPISGHDNLYWYRRVMGKEIKFLLHFVKESKQDESGMPNNRFLAERTGGTYSTLKVQPAELEDSGVYFCASSQEWADRGGTQYFGPGTRLLVL.

The V call is TRBV7-9, the J call TRBJ1-1; D unclear. The CDR3 has 13 amino acids. Trimming removed 3 bases at V and 5 bases at J, with 10 bases between. The V gene's germline CDR1 is SEHNR and CDR2 FQNEAQ (reference sequence). CDR3 in DNA: TGTGCCAGCAGCTTGGCGGAGCGGACTGAAGCTTTCTTT. This translates into CASSLAERTEAFF. Combining the CDR3 with reference TRBV7-9 and TRBJ1-1 gives the whole variable domain DTGVSQNPRHKITKRGQNVTFRCDPISEHNRLYWYRQTLGQGPEFLTYFQNEAQLEKSRLLSDRFSAERPKGSFSTLEIQRTEQGDSAMYLCASSLAERTEAFFGQGTRLTVV.

The CDR3 loop reads CASSGPAARGELFF. The CDR3 DNA reads as TGTGCCAGCAGTGGCCCGGCAGCCAGGGGGGAACTGTTTTTT. The chain carries TRBV7-2 and TRBJ1-4; 7 bases match TRBD1. V trimming: 6 bases; J trimming: 12 bases; junction bases outside the gene matches: 13. This CDR3 region has 14 residues. CDR1 and CDR2 from the germline V gene are SGHTA and FQGNSA.

This clone was seen only a few times. The J gene is TRBJ1-2, the V gene TRBV5-6; the D is unclear. This CDR3 spans 14 amino acids. The ends were cut back, 0 bases at V and 0 bases at J, with 6 bases in the middle. Germline-derived CDR1 and CDR2 are SGHDT and YYEEEE. The CDR3 coding sequence is TGTGCCAGCAGCTTGGGGAGTACTAACTATGGCTACACCTTC. Its protein is CASSLGSTNYGYTF.

CDR3 sequence (DNA): TGTGCCTGGAGTGCAGCAGCGGGGGAGCAGTACTTC. This codes for CAWSAAAGEQYF. The gene calls are TRBV30 and TRBJ2-7; TRBD2 agrees at 7 bases. Germline assignment: CDR1 GTSNPN and CDR2 SVGIG (reference sequence). Trimming at V came to 1 base and at J to 7 bases, leaving 4 bases not matched to a gene. The length of the CDR3 is 12 residues.

The V and J genes are TRBV7-2 and TRBJ2-1; 11 bases fit TRBD2. J lost 0 bases, V lost 3 bases, and 7 bases had no gene match. CDR1 and CDR2 from the germline V gene are SGHTA and FQGNSA. The CDR3 is 18 amino acids. The CDR3 DNA is TGTGCCAGCAGCTTTGGACTAGCGGGTAGCCGCTCCTACAATGAGCAGTTCTTC. It specifies CASSFGLAGSRSYNEQFF.

This chain connects TRBV29-1 to TRBJ1-1, with unresolved D. This CDR3 comprises 14 residues. V was trimmed by 5 bases and J by 6 bases, leaving 19 bases between them. Germline CDR1 reads SQVTM; CDR2 reads ANQGSEA. In nucleotides, the CDR3 is TGCAGCGTTCGTTCGCAGGCAAAGATTTCTGAAGCTTTCTTT. Translation gives CSVRSQAKISEAFF.

The V call is TRBV10-3, the J call TRBJ2-4, with D tentatively TRBD1 (6 bases). The germline CDR1 and CDR2 sequences are ENHRY and SYGVKD. Trimming stripped 2 bases from V and 2 bases from J, with 13 bases between. CDR3 length: 16 residues. CDR3 loop: CAISEAGDVTKNIQYF. DNA of the CDR3: TGTGCCATCAGTGAGGCAGGGGATGTGACCAAAAACATTCAGTACTTC.

CDR3 loop: CASSTGKYNEQFF. The DNA of the CDR3 is TGTGCCAGCAGCACCGGGAAATACAATGAGCAGTTCTTC. The rearrangement uses TRBV7-9 and TRBJ2-1; possibly TRBD2 for D (5 bases). V lost 5 bases, J lost 4 bases, and 9 bases lay in between. The CDR3 covers 13 residues. CDR1 SEHNR and CDR2 FQNEAQ come from the germline V gene (reference sequence).

The chain carries TRBV2 and TRBJ1-4, with 8 bases lining up with TRBD1. The CDR3 loop spans 17 amino acids. V was clipped by 3 bases and J by 8 bases; unmatched bases: 14. From germline, CDR1 is SNHLY and CDR2 FYNNEI. The CDR3 DNA reads TGTGCCAGCAGTGACGACCCGGACAGGGAAGGAGAAGAAAAACTGTTTTTT. The encoded protein is CASSDDPDREGEEKLFF.

This clone has only a few counts. The chain joins TRBV11-2 to TRBJ1-1; no definite D call. Trimming cost V 0 bases and J 4 bases, with 12 bases left between them. The CDR3 runs 15 residues. Germline-derived CDR1 and CDR2 are SGHAT and FQNNGV. The CDR3 sequence is CASSLDYGAATEAFF. For the CDR3, the DNA is TGTGCCAGCAGCTTAGATTACGGTGCCGCCACTGAAGCTTTCTTT.

V is TRBV7-8 and J is TRBJ2-5, with D perhaps matching TRBD2 (5 bases). V was cut by 0 bases and J by 4 bases, with 9 bases left in between. CDR1 is SGHVS and CDR2 is FQNEAQ in the germline V gene. This CDR3 has 14 residues. CDR3 coding DNA: TGTGCCAGCAGCTTAGCGTCCCTAGCAGAGACCCAGTACTTC. This translates into CASSLASLAETQYF.

The chain links TRBV13 to TRBJ2-7; 9 bases agree with TRBD1. Losses at the gene ends were 4 bases for V and 3 bases for J; bases not matched to a gene: 1. CDR1 PRHDT and CDR2 FYEKMQ come from the germline V gene (reference sequence). The CDR3 is 13 residues long. The CDR3 loop reads CASSSDRGYEQYF. The DNA of the CDR3 is TGTGCCAGCAGCTCGGACAGGGGCTACGAGCAGTACTTC.

This clone was recorded only once. This chain uses TRBV6-6 with TRBJ1-2, with 8 positions matching TRBD1. CDR3 length: 13 residues. Germline loops: CDR1 MNHNY, CDR2 SVGAGI (reference sequence). V lost 6 bases to trimming and J lost 6 bases; unmatched junction nucleotides: 6. Written as DNA, the CDR3 is TGTGCCAGCAGGGAGACAGGGGATCATGGCTACACCTTC. The encoded protein is CASRETGDHGYTF.

The J gene is TRBJ2-3, the V gene TRBV10-3; TRBD2 matches at 9 bases. The germline gives CDR1 ENHRY, CDR2 SYGVKD. V gave up 11 bases and J gave up 5 bases; unmatched junction bases: 8. CDR3 length: 13 residues. The CDR3 coding sequence is TGTGCCGTTAGCGGGAGCGTTGGAGATACGCAGTATTTT. Translation: CAVSGSVGDTQYF.

The chain couples TRBV30 to TRBJ1-2; D unclear. The CDR3 sequence is 13 residues long. From germline, CDR1 is GTSNPN and CDR2 SVGIG (reference sequence). V lost 0 bases, J lost 6 bases, and 11 bases lay in between. The CDR3 nucleotides read TGTGCCTGGAGTGTACAGAACGTGGATGGCTACACCTTC. It specifies CAWSVQNVDGYTF.

The V call is TRBV29-1, the J call TRBJ2-7; 11 bases map to TRBD2. The V and J ends lost 0 bases and 6 bases, in that order; junction bases with no gene match: 10. CDR3 length: 16 amino acids. CDR1 and CDR2 from the germline V gene are SQVTM and ANQGSEA. CDR3 protein: CSVEELAGAGLAEQYF. The CDR3 DNA sequence: TGCAGCGTTGAAGAACTAGCGGGAGCTGGTTTAGCCGAGCAGTACTTC.

The chain links TRBV7-2 to TRBJ2-7; 9 positions match TRBD1. Per the germline V gene, CDR1 is SGHTA and CDR2 is FQGNSA. Losses at the gene ends were 1 base for V and 6 bases for J; bases not matched to a gene: 7. This CDR3 has 15 residues. The CDR3 nucleotides read TGTGCCAGCAGCTTAGAAGGGACAGGGAATCGCGAGCAGTACTTC. It encodes CASSLEGTGNREQYF.

This chain uses TRBV15 with TRBJ2-1, with a tentative D call TRBD1 (5 bases). Trimming removed 2 bases from V and 0 bases from J, with 11 bases in between. The CDR3 length is 16 residues. Germline values: CDR1 LNHNV, CDR2 YYDKDF (reference sequence). The CDR3 bases are TGTGCCACCAGCAGAACAGGTACTCGCTCCTACAATGAGCAGTTCTTC. It specifies CATSRTGTRSYNEQFF.

The chain employs TRBV30 and TRBJ1-6; TRBD1 is a possible D gene (6 bases). Trimming pared 4 bases from V and 8 bases from J, leaving 15 bases between. The CDR3 extends over 14 amino acids. CDR1 is GTSNPN and CDR2 is SVGIG in the germline V gene (reference sequence). This CDR3 is CAWTEGGGHSPLHF. The CDR3 DNA sequence: TGTGCCTGGACTGAGGGAGGGGGACATTCACCCCTCCACTTT.

The rearrangement uses TRBV5-4 and TRBJ2-1; D not resolved. With 0 bases removed from V and 6 bases from J, the gap between germline ends came to 4 bases. The CDR3 is 12 amino acids. From germline, CDR1 is SGHNT and CDR2 YYREEE (reference sequence). The DNA of the CDR3 is TGTGCCAGCAGCTTGGCGGGCAATGAGCAGTTCTTC. Protein: CASSLAGNEQFF. Full variable domain (outside the CDR3, taken from reference TRBV5-4 and TRBJ2-1): ETGVTQSPTHLIKTRGQQVTLRCSSQSGHNTVSWYQQALGQGPQFIFQYYREEENGRGNFPPRFSGLQFPNYSSELNVNALELDDSALYLCASSLAGNEQFFGPGTRLTVL.

This rearrangement joins TRBV21-1 to TRBJ1-4; TRBD1, the D gene given by the table, was not confirmed from the DNA. TRBV21-1 is deemed a pseudogene. The CDR3 covers 15 residues. The CDR3 bases are TGTGCCAGCATTGGGACCAGGGGAATTGGGGAAAAACTGTTTTTT. Amino acid sequence: CASIGTRGIGEKLFF.

The rearrangement joins TRBV4-2 to TRBJ2-7, with D perhaps TRBD2 (5 bases). Trimming took 0 bases from V and 4 from J, leaving 13 bases between them. From germline, CDR1 is LGHNA and CDR2 YNFKEQ. CDR3 size: 15 residues. As DNA, the CDR3 is TGTGCCAGCAGCCAAGATCGTGGGAGCCGTTACGAGCAGTACTTC. Protein: CASSQDRGSRYEQYF.